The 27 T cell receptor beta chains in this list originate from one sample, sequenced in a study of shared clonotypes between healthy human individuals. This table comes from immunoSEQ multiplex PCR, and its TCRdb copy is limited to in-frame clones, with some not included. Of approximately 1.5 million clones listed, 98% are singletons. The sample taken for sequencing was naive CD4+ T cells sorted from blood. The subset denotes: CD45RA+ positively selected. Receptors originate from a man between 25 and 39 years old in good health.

The CDR3, as DNA: TGTGCCAGCAGTCAGACTAGCGGGAGGGTCTACAATGAGCAGTTCTTC. Translating it yields CASSQTSGRVYNEQFF. The chain uses TRBV9 and TRBJ2-1; 14 bases match TRBD2. The CDR3 loop spans 16 amino acids. J lost 3 bases, V lost 5 bases, and 4 bases had no gene match. Germline CDR1 and CDR2: SGDLS and YYNGEE. The full variable domain, completed using reference TRBV9 and TRBJ2-1, is DSGVTQTPKHLITATGQRVTLRCSPRSGDLSVYWYQQSLDQGLQFLIQYYNGEERAKGNILERFSAQQFPDLHSELNLSSLELGDSALYFCASSQTSGRVYNEQFFGPGTRLTVL.

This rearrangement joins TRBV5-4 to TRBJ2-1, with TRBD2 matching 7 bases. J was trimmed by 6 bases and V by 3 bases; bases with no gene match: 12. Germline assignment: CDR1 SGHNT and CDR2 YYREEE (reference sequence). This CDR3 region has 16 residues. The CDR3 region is CASSSAYREARNEQFF. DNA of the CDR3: TGTGCCAGCAGCTCGGCCTACCGGGAGGCCCGCAATGAGCAGTTCTTC.

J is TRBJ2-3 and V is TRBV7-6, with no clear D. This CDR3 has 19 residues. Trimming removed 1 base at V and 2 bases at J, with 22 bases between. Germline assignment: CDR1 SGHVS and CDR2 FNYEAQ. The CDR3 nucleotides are TGTGCCAGCAGCTTAGAAATGCCCCACCCAACCTTAGCCACAGATACGCAGTATTTT. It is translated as CASSLEMPHPTLATDTQYF.

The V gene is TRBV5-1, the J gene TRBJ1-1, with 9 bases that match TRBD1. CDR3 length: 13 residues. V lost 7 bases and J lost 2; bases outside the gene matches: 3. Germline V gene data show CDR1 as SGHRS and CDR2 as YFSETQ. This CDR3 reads CASGGQGNTEAFF. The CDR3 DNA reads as TGCGCCAGCGGGGGACAGGGAAACACTGAAGCTTTCTTT.

CDR3 protein: CASSPLGQRQETQYF. CDR3 sequence (DNA): TGTGCCAGCTCACCACTTGGCCAGCGCCAAGAGACCCAGTACTTC. The rearrangement joins TRBV18 to TRBJ2-5; D remains ambiguous. Germline V CDR1 and CDR2: KGHSH, LQKENI. The CDR3 is made up of 15 amino acids. The V gene lost 1 base and the J gene lost 1 base, with 10 bases spanning the gap.

The CDR3 DNA reads TGTGCCAGCAGCCAAGCCCGCCACTATGGCTACACCTTC. This codes for CASSQARHYGYTF. This chain uses TRBV14 with TRBJ1-2; no clear D gene. This CDR3 is 13 amino acids long. The ends were cut back, 1 base at V and 3 bases at J, with 6 bases in the middle. Germline V gives CDR1 SGHDN, CDR2 FVKESK.

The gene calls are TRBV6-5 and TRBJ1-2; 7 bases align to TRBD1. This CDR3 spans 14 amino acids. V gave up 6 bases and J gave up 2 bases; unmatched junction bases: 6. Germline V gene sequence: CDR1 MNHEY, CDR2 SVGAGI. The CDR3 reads CASSSGQRNYGYTF. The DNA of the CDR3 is TGTGCCAGCAGCTCGGGACAGCGAAACTATGGCTACACCTTC.

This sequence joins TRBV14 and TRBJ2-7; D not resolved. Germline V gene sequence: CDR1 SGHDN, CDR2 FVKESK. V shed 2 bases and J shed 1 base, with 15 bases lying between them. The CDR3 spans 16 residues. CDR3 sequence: CASSQRGGAASYEQYF. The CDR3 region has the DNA TGTGCCAGCAGCCAAAGAGGCGGCGCCGCTTCCTACGAGCAGTACTTC.

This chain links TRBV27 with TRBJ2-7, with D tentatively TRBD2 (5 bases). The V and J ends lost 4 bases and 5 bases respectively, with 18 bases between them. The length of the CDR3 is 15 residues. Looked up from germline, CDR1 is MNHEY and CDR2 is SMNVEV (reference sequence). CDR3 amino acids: CASSSPPGIQHEQYF. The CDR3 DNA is TGTGCCAGCAGTTCCCCCCCCGGGATCCAACACGAGCAGTACTTC.

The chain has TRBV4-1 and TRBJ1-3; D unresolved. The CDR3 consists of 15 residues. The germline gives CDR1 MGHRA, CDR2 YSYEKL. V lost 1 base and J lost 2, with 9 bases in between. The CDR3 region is CASSQGAFTGNTIYF. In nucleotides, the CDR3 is TGCGCCAGCAGCCAAGGGGCATTCACTGGAAACACCATATATTTT.

This CDR3 reads CASSPWTGNTGELFF. CDR3 DNA: TGTGCCAGCAGTCCCTGGACAGGGAACACCGGGGAGCTGTTTTTT. The V call is TRBV27, the J call TRBJ2-2; 7 positions match TRBD1. Germline CDR1 is MNHEY and CDR2 is SMNVEV (reference sequence). With V trimmed by 5 bases and J by 1 base, 4 bases remained unmatched. The CDR3 length is 15 residues.

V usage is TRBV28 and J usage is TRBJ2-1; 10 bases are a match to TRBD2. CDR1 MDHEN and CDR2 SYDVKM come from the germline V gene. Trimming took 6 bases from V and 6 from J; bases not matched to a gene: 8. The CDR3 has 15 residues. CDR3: CASRGLAGDFNEQFF. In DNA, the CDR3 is TGTGCCAGCAGGGGGCTAGCGGGAGATTTCAATGAGCAGTTCTTC.

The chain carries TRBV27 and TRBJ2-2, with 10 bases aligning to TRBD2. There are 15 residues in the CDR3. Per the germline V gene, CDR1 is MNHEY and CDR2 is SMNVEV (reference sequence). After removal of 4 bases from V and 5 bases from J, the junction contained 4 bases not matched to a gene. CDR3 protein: CASSSTSGITGELFF. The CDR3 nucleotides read TGTGCCAGCAGTTCTACTAGCGGGATAACCGGGGAGCTGTTTTTT.

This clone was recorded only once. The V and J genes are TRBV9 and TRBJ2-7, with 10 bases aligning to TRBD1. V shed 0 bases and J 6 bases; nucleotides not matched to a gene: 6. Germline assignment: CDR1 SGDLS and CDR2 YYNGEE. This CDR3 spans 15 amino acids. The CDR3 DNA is TGTGCCAGCAGCGTAGCTGGACAGGGGGAAGGCGAGCAGTACTTC. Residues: CASSVAGQGEGEQYF.

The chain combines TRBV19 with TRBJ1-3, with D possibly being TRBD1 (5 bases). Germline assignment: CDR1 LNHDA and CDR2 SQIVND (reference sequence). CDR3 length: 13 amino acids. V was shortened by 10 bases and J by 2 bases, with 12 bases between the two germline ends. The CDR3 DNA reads TGTGCCACTGGGAGGGGACCTGGAAACACCATATATTTT. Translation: CATGRGPGNTIYF.

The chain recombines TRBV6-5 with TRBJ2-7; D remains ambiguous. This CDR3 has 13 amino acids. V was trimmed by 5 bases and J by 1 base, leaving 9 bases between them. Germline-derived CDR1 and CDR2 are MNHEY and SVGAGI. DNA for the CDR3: TGTGCCAGCAGTCGGACCGAGTCCTACGAGCAGTACTTC. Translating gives CASSRTESYEQYF.

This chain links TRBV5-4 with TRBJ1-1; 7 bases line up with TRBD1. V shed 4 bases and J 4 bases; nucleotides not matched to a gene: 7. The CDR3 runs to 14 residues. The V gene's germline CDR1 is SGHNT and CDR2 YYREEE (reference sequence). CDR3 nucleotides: TGTGCCAGCAGCGTGACAGGGAGGACCACTGAAGCTTTCTTT. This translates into CASSVTGRTTEAFF.

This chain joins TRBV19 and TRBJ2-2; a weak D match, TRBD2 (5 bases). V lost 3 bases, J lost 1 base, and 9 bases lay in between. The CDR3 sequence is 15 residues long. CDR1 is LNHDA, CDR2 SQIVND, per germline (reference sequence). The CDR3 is CASSIGSVNTGELFF. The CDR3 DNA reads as TGTGCCAGTAGTATCGGTAGCGTGAACACCGGGGAGCTGTTTTTT.

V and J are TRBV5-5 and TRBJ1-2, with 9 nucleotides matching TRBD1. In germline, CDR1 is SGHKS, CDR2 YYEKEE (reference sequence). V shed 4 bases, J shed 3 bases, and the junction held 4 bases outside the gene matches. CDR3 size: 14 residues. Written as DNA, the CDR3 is TGTGCCAGCAGCGTTACAGGGGGCGACTATGGCTACACCTTC. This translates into CASSVTGGDYGYTF.

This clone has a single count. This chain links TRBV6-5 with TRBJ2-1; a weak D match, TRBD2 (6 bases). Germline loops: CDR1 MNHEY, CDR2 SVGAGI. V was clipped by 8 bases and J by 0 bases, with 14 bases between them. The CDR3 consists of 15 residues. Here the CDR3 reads CASARGTSSYNEQFF. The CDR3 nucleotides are TGTGCCAGCGCCAGAGGGACTTCCTCCTACAATGAGCAGTTCTTC.

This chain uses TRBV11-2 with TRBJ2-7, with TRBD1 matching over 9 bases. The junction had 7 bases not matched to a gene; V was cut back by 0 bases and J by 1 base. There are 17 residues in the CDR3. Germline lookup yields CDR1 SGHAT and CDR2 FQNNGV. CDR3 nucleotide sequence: TGTGCCAGCAGCTTAGAACCCCGGACAGGGGAATCCTACGAGCAGTACTTC. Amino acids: CASSLEPRTGESYEQYF.

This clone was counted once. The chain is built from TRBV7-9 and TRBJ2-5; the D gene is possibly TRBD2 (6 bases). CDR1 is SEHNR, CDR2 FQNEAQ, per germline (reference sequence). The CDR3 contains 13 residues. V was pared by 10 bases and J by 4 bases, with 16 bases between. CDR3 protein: CAISLSGSETQYF. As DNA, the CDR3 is TGTGCCATCTCTTTAAGCGGGTCAGAGACCCAGTACTTC. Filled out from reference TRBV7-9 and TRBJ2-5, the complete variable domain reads DTGVSQNPRHKITKRGQNVTFRCDPISEHNRLYWYRQTLGQGPEFLTYFQNEAQLEKSRLLSDRFSAERPKGSFSTLEIQRTEQGDSAMYLCAISLSGSETQYFGPGTRLLVL.

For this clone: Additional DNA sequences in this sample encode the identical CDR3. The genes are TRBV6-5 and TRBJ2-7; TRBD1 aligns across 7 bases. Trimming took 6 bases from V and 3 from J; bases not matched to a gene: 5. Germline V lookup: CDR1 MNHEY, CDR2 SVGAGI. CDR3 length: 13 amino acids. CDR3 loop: CASSRQGNYEQYF. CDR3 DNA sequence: TGTGCCAGCAGCCGACAGGGCAACTACGAGCAGTACTTC.

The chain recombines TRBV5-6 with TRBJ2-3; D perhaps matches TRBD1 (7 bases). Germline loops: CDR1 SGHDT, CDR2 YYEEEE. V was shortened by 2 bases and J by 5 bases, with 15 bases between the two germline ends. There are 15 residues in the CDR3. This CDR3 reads CASSFGGGRGDTQYF. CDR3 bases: TGTGCCAGCAGCTTTGGAGGGGGCAGGGGAGATACGCAGTATTTT.

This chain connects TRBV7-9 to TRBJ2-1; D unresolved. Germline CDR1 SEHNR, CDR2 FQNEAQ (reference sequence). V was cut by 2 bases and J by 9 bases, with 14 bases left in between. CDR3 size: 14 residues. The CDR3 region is CASSLSDAHGEQFF. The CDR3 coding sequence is TGTGCCAGCAGCTTATCAGACGCCCACGGTGAGCAGTTCTTC.

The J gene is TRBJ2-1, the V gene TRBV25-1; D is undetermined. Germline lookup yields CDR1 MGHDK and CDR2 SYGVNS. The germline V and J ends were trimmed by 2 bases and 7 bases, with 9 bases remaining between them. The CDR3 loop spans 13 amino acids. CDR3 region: CASSEGRINEQFF. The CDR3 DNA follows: TGTGCCAGCAGTGAAGGGCGGATTAATGAGCAGTTCTTC.

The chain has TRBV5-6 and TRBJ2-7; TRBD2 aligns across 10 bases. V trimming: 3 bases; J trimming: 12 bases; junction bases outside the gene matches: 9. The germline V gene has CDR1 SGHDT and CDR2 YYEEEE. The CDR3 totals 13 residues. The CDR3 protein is CASSSLAGGGAYF. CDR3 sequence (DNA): TGTGCCAGCAGCTCCTTAGCGGGAGGAGGTGCGTACTTC. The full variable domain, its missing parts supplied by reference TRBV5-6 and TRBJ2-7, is DAGVTQSPTHLIKTRGQQVTLRCSPKSGHDTVSWYQQALGQGPQFIFQYYEEEERQRGNFPDRFSGHQFPNYSSELNVNALLLGDSALYLCASSSLAGGGAYFGPGTRLTVT.